This T cell receptor (beta chain) originates from a study of T cell repertoires in cytomegalovirus infection. Study-level background: Recently identified HLA-C-restricted and well-studied HLA-B-restricted CMV epitopes were used. The public TCR beta signatures pointed to both CMV infection and matching HLA type. Overall study findings and caveats: People with CMV and the relevant HLA were identified by cumulative public TCR beta family frequency. Ex vivo, HLA-C-restricted CMV-specific TCR beta clonotypes prevailed over the rest of the response.

V was clipped by 5 bases and J by 1 base, with 14 bases between them. This CDR3 region has 15 residues. Germline CDR1 SGHAT, CDR2 FQNNGV. MiXCR, run by TCRdb on the reads, gives a single entry per CDR3 protein. The profile shows around 300,000 distinct CDR3 sequences, around 25% of them singletons. This clonotype was detected only a few times. Its antigen is not identified. This sequence joins TRBV11-2 and TRBJ1-2; D remains ambiguous. The receptor comes from a human donor in good health (CMV status not recorded). Some clones in this sample may be carry-over from other donors' samples. The sequencing here drew on cultured PBMCs, taken from culture after CMV antigen stimulation. The CDR3 here is CASSPQSVVNYGYTF. CDR3 in DNA: TGTGCCAGCAGCCCCCAATCCGTTGTTAACTATGGCTACACCTTC. The whole variable domain, remainder taken from reference TRBV11-2 and TRBJ1-2, is EAGVAQSPRYKIIEKRQSVAFWCNPISGHATLYWYQQILGQGPKLLIQFQNNGVVDDSQLPKDRFSAERLKGVDSTLKIQPAKLEDSAVYLCASSPQSVVNYGYTFGSGTRLTVV.